Listed below are T cell receptor beta chains from one sample, sequenced in a study of T-cell reconstitution after alpha-beta-depleted transplantation in children. Using its own MiXCR run on the PCR reads, TCRdb lists one record per CDR3 protein. The table lists nearly 400,000 distinct CDR3 sequences, just over 20% of them singletons. This sample comprised PBMCs from the stem cell graft donor, obtained from the stem cell graft. These receptors were collected from a human donor who donated a stem cell graft to a child with acute myeloid leukemia. Both conserved end residues are part of each CDR3. The D gene is left open where the match is weak. A clone size is listed for some rows: how often the clone was seen (once, few, many), or a class if it is expanded.

cdr3_nt: TGTGCCAGCAGTTGCGTGACTAGCGGGAACACCGGGGAGCTGTTTTTT
cdr3_aa: CASSCVTSGNTGELFF
v_call: TRBV6-5
j_call: TRBJ2-2
d_call: TRBD2
clone_size: .
cdr3_length: 16

cdr3_nt: TGTGCCAGCAGACCCGGGACAGGGAGTGAGCCCCAGCATTTT
cdr3_aa: CASRPGTGSEPQHF
v_call: TRBV12-3/TRBV12-4
j_call: TRBJ1-5
d_call: TRBD1
clone_size: .
cdr3_length: 14

cdr3_nt: TGCAGCGTTCAACAGGTACTGGCCTACAATGAGCAGTTCTTC
cdr3_aa: CSVQQVLAYNEQFF
v_call: TRBV29-1
j_call: TRBJ2-1
d_call: .
clone_size: few
cdr3_length: 14

cdr3_nt: TGTGCCAGCAGCTTAGCCCAGGACGGCCGGGACACTGAAGCTTTCTTT
cdr3_aa: CASSLAQDGRDTEAFF
v_call: TRBV7-9
j_call: TRBJ1-1
d_call: .
clone_size: .
cdr3_length: 16

cdr3_nt: TGTGCCAGCAGCTTCCGGCAGGGTAAATTAGGTGAAGCTTTCTTT
cdr3_aa: CASSFRQGKLGEAFF
v_call: TRBV7-2
j_call: TRBJ1-1
d_call: .
clone_size: .
cdr3_length: 15

cdr3_nt: TGTGCCAGTGGACCGGGACTAGCGGACCATGGGGCCTTTAGCACAGATACGCAGTATTTT
cdr3_aa: CASGPGLADHGAFSTDTQYF
v_call: TRBV6-2/TRBV6-3
j_call: TRBJ2-3
d_call: TRBD2
clone_size: many
cdr3_length: 20

cdr3_nt: TGTGCCACCAGTGATTCCGGGACAGGGGAAAAACTGTTTTTT
cdr3_aa: CATSDSGTGEKLFF
v_call: TRBV24-1
j_call: TRBJ1-4
d_call: TRBD1
clone_size: .
cdr3_length: 14

cdr3_nt: TGTGCCAGCAGCTTAGTTTCCGTCATGAACACTGAAGCTTTCTTT
cdr3_aa: CASSLVSVMNTEAFF
v_call: TRBV7-2
j_call: TRBJ1-1
d_call: .
clone_size: .
cdr3_length: 15

cdr3_nt: TGCAGCGTTGAAAACATGGGGACCCAGTACTTC
cdr3_aa: CSVENMGTQYF
v_call: TRBV29-1
j_call: TRBJ2-5
d_call: .
clone_size: many
cdr3_length: 11

cdr3_nt: TGTGCCAGCAGAAATAGCGGGAGAAAGGGAAATGAGCAGTTCTTC
cdr3_aa: CASRNSGRKGNEQFF
v_call: TRBV7-9
j_call: TRBJ2-1
d_call: TRBD2
clone_size: .
cdr3_length: 15

cdr3_nt: TGTGCCAGCAGCCGTCCTGGTACCCCCTCCTACAATGAGCAGTTCTTC
cdr3_aa: CASSRPGTPSYNEQFF
v_call: TRBV5-5
j_call: TRBJ2-1
d_call: .
clone_size: few
cdr3_length: 16

cdr3_nt: TGTGCCAGCAGCTTAGTTCTTTCGGGACAGGGAGGTTACAATGAGCAGTTCTTC
cdr3_aa: CASSLVLSGQGGYNEQFF
v_call: TRBV11-2
j_call: TRBJ2-1
d_call: TRBD1
clone_size: few
cdr3_length: 18

cdr3_nt: TGCAGCGTTGAGGGGACAGGGAAGGTGATCGGGGAGCTGTTTTTT
cdr3_aa: CSVEGTGKVIGELFF
v_call: TRBV29-1
j_call: TRBJ2-2
d_call: TRBD1
clone_size: .
cdr3_length: 15

cdr3_nt: TGCAGCGTTGAAACTGGACAAGAGACCCAGTACTTC
cdr3_aa: CSVETGQETQYF
v_call: TRBV29-1
j_call: TRBJ2-5
d_call: .
clone_size: many
cdr3_length: 12

cdr3_nt: TGTGCCAGTTCGGACCAGTCCTACGAGCAGTACTTC
cdr3_aa: CASSDQSYEQYF
v_call: TRBV25-1
j_call: TRBJ2-7
d_call: .
clone_size: few
cdr3_length: 12

cdr3_nt: TGTGCCACCAGTGATCCAGCGGGACAGGGTACCGGGGAGCTGTTTTTT
cdr3_aa: CATSDPAGQGTGELFF
v_call: TRBV24-1
j_call: TRBJ2-2
d_call: TRBD1
clone_size: few
cdr3_length: 16

cdr3_nt: TGTGCCAGCAGCTTGATTACGGAGGGGACCCAGTACTTC
cdr3_aa: CASSLITEGTQYF
v_call: TRBV7-8
j_call: TRBJ2-5
d_call: .
clone_size: .
cdr3_length: 13

cdr3_nt: TGCGCCAGCAGCTCAACGGGAGGAATGGAGCAGTACTTC
cdr3_aa: CASSSTGGMEQYF
v_call: TRBV5-1
j_call: TRBJ2-7
d_call: TRBD2
clone_size: few
cdr3_length: 13

cdr3_nt: TGTGCCATCAGTGGGGGGACAGCCTTATCTGGGGCCAACGTCCTGACTTTC
cdr3_aa: CAISGGTALSGANVLTF
v_call: TRBV10-3
j_call: TRBJ2-6
d_call: TRBD1
clone_size: few
cdr3_length: 17

cdr3_nt: TGCAGTGCTAGAGGGGGAGAGTCCCAGTTCTTC
cdr3_aa: CSARGGESQFF
v_call: TRBV20-1
j_call: TRBJ2-1
d_call: .
clone_size: many
cdr3_length: 11

cdr3_nt: TGTGCCAGCTCTGGAAACACCATATATTTT
cdr3_aa: CASSGNTIYF
v_call: TRBV28
j_call: TRBJ1-3
d_call: .
clone_size: .
cdr3_length: 10

cdr3_nt: TGCAGTGCCCAACGTGGGGAGGGCCCAGATACGCAGTATTTT
cdr3_aa: CSAQRGEGPDTQYF
v_call: TRBV20-1
j_call: TRBJ2-3
d_call: TRBD2
clone_size: .
cdr3_length: 14

cdr3_nt: TGTGCCAGCAGTTTATCGGGACGGTTGAACACCGGGGAGCTGTTTTTT
cdr3_aa: CASSLSGRLNTGELFF
v_call: TRBV27
j_call: TRBJ2-2
d_call: .
clone_size: .
cdr3_length: 16

cdr3_nt: TGTGCCAGCAGTTTAGAGGGGTCCGATTCACCCCTCCACTTT
cdr3_aa: CASSLEGSDSPLHF
v_call: TRBV12-3/TRBV12-4
j_call: TRBJ1-6
d_call: .
clone_size: few
cdr3_length: 14

cdr3_nt: TGCAGCGCCACAGGACGGGGCACTGAAGCTTTCTTT
cdr3_aa: CSATGRGTEAFF
v_call: TRBV29-1
j_call: TRBJ1-1
d_call: .
clone_size: many
cdr3_length: 12

cdr3_nt: TGTGCCAGCAGCGTAGGACAGCAAGAGACCCAGTACTTC
cdr3_aa: CASSVGQQETQYF
v_call: TRBV9
j_call: TRBJ2-5
d_call: .
clone_size: many
cdr3_length: 13

cdr3_nt: TGCAGCGCCCCGCGGGGCACTGAAGCTTTCTTT
cdr3_aa: CSAPRGTEAFF
v_call: TRBV29-1
j_call: TRBJ1-1
d_call: .
clone_size: few
cdr3_length: 11

cdr3_nt: TGTGCCAGCACCCATGGACAGGGAGCCTACGAGCAGTACTTC
cdr3_aa: CASTHGQGAYEQYF
v_call: TRBV28
j_call: TRBJ2-7
d_call: TRBD1
clone_size: .
cdr3_length: 14

cdr3_nt: TGTGCCACTGGCCTGGGACTAGGAACAGATACGCAGTATTTT
cdr3_aa: CATGLGLGTDTQYF
v_call: TRBV6-4
j_call: TRBJ2-3
d_call: TRBD2
clone_size: many
cdr3_length: 14

cdr3_nt: TGTGCCAGCAGGGAGAGGGGGGCTAGGGATTCACCCCTCCACTTT
cdr3_aa: CASRERGARDSPLHF
v_call: TRBV6-1
j_call: TRBJ1-6
d_call: .
clone_size: .
cdr3_length: 15

cdr3_nt: TGTGCCAGCAGTCCCTGGACTAGCCGACGCTCCAGGGACAATGAGCAGTTCTTC
cdr3_aa: CASSPWTSRRSRDNEQFF
v_call: TRBV12-3/TRBV12-4
j_call: TRBJ2-1
d_call: TRBD2
clone_size: many
cdr3_length: 18

cdr3_nt: TGTGCCAGCAGTTTGCGCACTGCGGATACGCAGTATTTT
cdr3_aa: CASSLRTADTQYF
v_call: TRBV27
j_call: TRBJ2-3
d_call: .
clone_size: many
cdr3_length: 13

cdr3_nt: TGTGCCAGCACTTCCGAAGGAAGGTTATCGAACACTGAAGCTTTCTTT
cdr3_aa: CASTSEGRLSNTEAFF
v_call: TRBV6-5
j_call: TRBJ1-1
d_call: .
clone_size: .
cdr3_length: 16

cdr3_nt: TGTGCCAGTCTAGGGACAGGGCGTAACAATGAGCAGTTCTTC
cdr3_aa: CASLGTGRNNEQFF
v_call: TRBV12-3/TRBV12-4
j_call: TRBJ2-1
d_call: TRBD1
clone_size: few
cdr3_length: 14

cdr3_nt: TGTGCCAGCAGATACCAGACAGGGGACTATGAGCAGTTCTTC
cdr3_aa: CASRYQTGDYEQFF
v_call: TRBV7-9
j_call: TRBJ2-1
d_call: TRBD1
clone_size: .
cdr3_length: 14

cdr3_nt: TGTGCCAGCAGAACCGGGACAGGGACGGAAAAACTGTTTTTT
cdr3_aa: CASRTGTGTEKLFF
v_call: TRBV6-1
j_call: TRBJ1-4
d_call: TRBD1
clone_size: .
cdr3_length: 14

cdr3_nt: TGTGCCAGCACAAAAGACGGAAGCTCCTACAATGAGCAGTTCTTC
cdr3_aa: CASTKDGSSYNEQFF
v_call: TRBV7-9
j_call: TRBJ2-1
d_call: .
clone_size: .
cdr3_length: 15

cdr3_nt: TGTGCCAGCAGTTACTCGAGTGAGGACCGCTGGAATGAGCAGTTCTTC
cdr3_aa: CASSYSSEDRWNEQFF
v_call: TRBV6-5
j_call: TRBJ2-1
d_call: .
clone_size: many
cdr3_length: 16

cdr3_nt: TGCGCCAGCAGCTTGGTTGGACGCTCCACAGATACGCAGTATTTT
cdr3_aa: CASSLVGRSTDTQYF
v_call: TRBV5-1
j_call: TRBJ2-3
d_call: .
clone_size: .
cdr3_length: 15

cdr3_nt: TGTGCCAGCAGCTTGGCCGGGACTAGCGGAACCTACGAGCAGTACTTC
cdr3_aa: CASSLAGTSGTYEQYF
v_call: TRBV5-5
j_call: TRBJ2-7
d_call: TRBD2
clone_size: many
cdr3_length: 16

cdr3_nt: TGTGCCAGCAGCCAAGACACTCTGAACACCGGGGAGCTGTTTTTT
cdr3_aa: CASSQDTLNTGELFF
v_call: TRBV4-2
j_call: TRBJ2-2
d_call: .
clone_size: few
cdr3_length: 15

cdr3_nt: TGTGCCAGCAGTGAGGGGACAGGGGTTTATGGCTACACCTTC
cdr3_aa: CASSEGTGVYGYTF
v_call: TRBV6-1
j_call: TRBJ1-2
d_call: TRBD1
clone_size: few
cdr3_length: 14

cdr3_nt: TGCAGTGCTCCGGACCCCGTAGGGTCCTACGAGCAGTACTTC
cdr3_aa: CSAPDPVGSYEQYF
v_call: TRBV20-1
j_call: TRBJ2-7
d_call: .
clone_size: .
cdr3_length: 14

cdr3_nt: TGTGCCAGCAGCGGACTAGGTTACAATGAGCAGTTCTTC
cdr3_aa: CASSGLGYNEQFF
v_call: TRBV7-9
j_call: TRBJ2-1
d_call: TRBD2
clone_size: few
cdr3_length: 13

cdr3_nt: TGCGCCAGCAGCTTCCAGGGGGCGGGTGGTAATGAGCAGTTCTTC
cdr3_aa: CASSFQGAGGNEQFF
v_call: TRBV5-1
j_call: TRBJ2-1
d_call: TRBD1
clone_size: .
cdr3_length: 15

cdr3_nt: TGTGCCAGCAGTTTTCTAGCGGACTATTACAGCTCCTACAATGAGCAGTTCTTC
cdr3_aa: CASSFLADYYSSYNEQFF
v_call: TRBV28
j_call: TRBJ2-1
d_call: TRBD2
clone_size: .
cdr3_length: 18

cdr3_nt: TGCAGCGTTGTTGGCCTTTTCGGGGTAAACACCGGGGAGCTGTTTTTT
cdr3_aa: CSVVGLFGVNTGELFF
v_call: TRBV29-1
j_call: TRBJ2-2
d_call: .
clone_size: few
cdr3_length: 16

cdr3_nt: TGTGCCAGCAGTCTTACAGGGGCTGTCGCTTTCTTT
cdr3_aa: CASSLTGAVAFF
v_call: TRBV12-3/TRBV12-4
j_call: TRBJ1-1
d_call: TRBD1
clone_size: few
cdr3_length: 12

cdr3_nt: TGCAGCGTTGCTCCTTTACACACAGATACGCAGTATTTT
cdr3_aa: CSVAPLHTDTQYF
v_call: TRBV29-1
j_call: TRBJ2-3
d_call: .
clone_size: many
cdr3_length: 13

cdr3_nt: TGCGCCAGCAGCCAAGGCGGGGGGTCCTACAATGAGCAGTTCTTC
cdr3_aa: CASSQGGGSYNEQFF
v_call: TRBV4-1
j_call: TRBJ2-1
d_call: TRBD2
clone_size: .
cdr3_length: 15

cdr3_nt: TGTGCCAGCAGCTTATCCGGGACGTATAATGAAAAACTGTTTTTT
cdr3_aa: CASSLSGTYNEKLFF
v_call: TRBV7-2
j_call: TRBJ1-4
d_call: .
clone_size: few
cdr3_length: 15

cdr3_nt: TGCAGTGCTAGGACAACCCCCCCCGTTGAGACTCAAGAGACCCAGTACTTC
cdr3_aa: CSARTTPPVETQETQYF
v_call: TRBV20-1
j_call: TRBJ2-5
d_call: .
clone_size: few
cdr3_length: 17

cdr3_nt: TGTGCCAGCAGCCGGGGGAGTGAAACCTACGAGCAGTACTTC
cdr3_aa: CASSRGSETYEQYF
v_call: TRBV7-9
j_call: TRBJ2-7
d_call: .
clone_size: .
cdr3_length: 14

cdr3_nt: TGTGCCAGCGGCCGGCAGGGAGGCACAGATACGCAGTATTTT
cdr3_aa: CASGRQGGTDTQYF
v_call: TRBV5-5
j_call: TRBJ2-3
d_call: .
clone_size: .
cdr3_length: 14

cdr3_nt: TGTGCCAGCAGCTTACTTGAGAGGACTGAAGCTTTCTTT
cdr3_aa: CASSLLERTEAFF
v_call: TRBV7-2
j_call: TRBJ1-1
d_call: .
clone_size: few
cdr3_length: 13

cdr3_nt: TGCAGTGCTGAGGAAACAGATACGCAGTATTTT
cdr3_aa: CSAEETDTQYF
v_call: TRBV20-1
j_call: TRBJ2-3
d_call: .
clone_size: few
cdr3_length: 11

cdr3_nt: TGCAGCGTTCAAGGGGAGGGACTAACTAACTACGAGCAGTACTTC
cdr3_aa: CSVQGEGLTNYEQYF
v_call: TRBV29-1
j_call: TRBJ2-7
d_call: TRBD2
clone_size: many
cdr3_length: 15

cdr3_nt: TGCGCCAGCAGCTCGCAACCATCAGGAAGTCTGAACACTGAAGCTTTCTTT
cdr3_aa: CASSSQPSGSLNTEAFF
v_call: TRBV5-1
j_call: TRBJ1-1
d_call: .
clone_size: few
cdr3_length: 17